Detailed here is one TCR beta chain. This specimen comes from a study of T-cell memory formation after mild COVID-19. Study as a whole: In these data, TCR clusters were largely donor specific.

V was trimmed by 7 bases and J by 5 bases, leaving 11 bases between them. This CDR3 is 13 amino acids long. Germline V gene sequence: CDR1 KGHDR, CDR2 SFDVKD. 5'RACE primed at constant segments yielded TCR alpha and TCR beta cDNA libraries bearing sample barcodes and UMIs. TCRdb reprocessed the 5' RACE reads with MiXCR, giving one entry per CDR3 protein. The sample yields 300,000 to 400,000 distinct CDR3 sequences, 25% to 30% seen once. This chain links TRBV24-1 with TRBJ1-5; D is undetermined. This TCR was recovered from an adult woman who had mild COVID-19 (a few samples of this study predate the infection). Cell type and time point are not known. Material: PBMCs or a T cell subset sorted from them (not recorded which). The CDR3 spells CATSGKMDQPQHF. The CDR3 DNA reads as TGTGCCACCAGCGGGAAAATGGATCAGCCCCAGCATTTT.